This T cell receptor beta chain was sequenced for a study of CXCR3-negative and CXCR3-positive naive CD8 T cells. Notes on the study in general: Naive CXCR3-negative and CXCR3-positive cells had similar TRBV-TRBJ usage; memory differed.

Notes on this clonotype: The antigen is unknown.

Through 5' RACE with UMI labels, the TRB cDNA libraries were prepared. Each CDR3 protein gets one entry in TCRdb, which reprocessed the 5' RACE reads and gives no DNA. The sample data list 50,000 to 65,000 distinct CDR3 sequences. CDR1 and CDR2 (germline): SGHTA, FQGNSA. The CDR3 is 14 residues long. The sequence was obtained from a human donor in good health. Some clones in this sample may be carry-over from other donors' samples. The chain couples TRBV7-2 to TRBJ1-2; absent DNA, TCRdb's TRBD1 call cannot be checked. The sample taken for sequencing was memory CD8+ T cells from blood. The CDR3 sequence: CASSPHRVNYGYTF.